The subject of this entry is one TCR beta chain. Its antigen is unknown. V was pared by 0 bases and J by 5 bases, with 5 bases of the junction left unmatched. There are 16 residues in the CDR3. Germline V lookup: CDR1 ENHRY, CDR2 SYGVKD. Authors' methods: For the immunoSEQ data, sequences were junction-only without quality scores, so filtering differed. Some clones are missing from TCRdb's copy, which holds only in-frame ones; the method was immunoSEQ multiplex PCR. The V and J calls and clone size come from that table; D and trimming were worked out from the DNA. The table shows about 2 million clones, with around 95% occurring only once. This sample was included in a study of shared clonotypes between healthy human individuals. Study information: Each donor's CD8 memory used one plate, CD8 naive two, each CD4 subset three.

Study-wide findings and caveats: Relative to memory subsets, naive subsets generally showed larger estimated richness.

The donors were adults (healthy and HIV-negative) with no recent acute infections or vaccinations. The sequence was collected from a man aged 18 to 30 in good health. The sample comprised naive CD4+ T cells sorted from blood. As to subset: CD45RA+ positively selected. This chain connects TRBV10-3 to TRBJ2-7; 12 bases match TRBD2. CDR3 in amino acids: CAISESPLAGGNEQYF. The CDR3 DNA reads TGTGCCATCAGTGAGTCTCCGCTAGCGGGAGGGAACGAGCAGTACTTC.